The rows below give T cell receptor beta chains drawn from one sample of a study of T cells in Graves' hyperthyroidism and ophthalmopathy. TCRdb itself ran the multiplex PCR reads through MiXCR, one entry per CDR3 protein. Here the sample spans more than 500,000 distinct CDR3 sequences, 40% to 50% being singletons. Material for sequencing was peripheral blood or thyroid tissue (not recorded which). These receptor sequences come from an adult woman with Graves' disease, either hyperthyroidism or ophthalmopathy (not recorded which). Each CDR3 is given with its conserved first and last residue. Fields, in order: V gene, J gene, CDR3 length, CDR3 protein.

>TRBV7-2|TRBJ2-7|15
CASSLTPGQTYEQYF
>TRBV19|TRBJ1-5|13
CASVRDRDQPQHF
>TRBV29-1|TRBJ1-5|14
CSVKLGGGRQPQHF
>TRBV3-1|TRBJ2-5|15
CASSSGTGPQETQYF
>TRBV25-1|TRBJ2-5|16
CASSEFPGSLQETQYF
>TRBV7-2|TRBJ2-5|16
CASSLGSGMLQETQYF
>TRBV19|TRBJ2-2|15
CASRGQGADTGELFF
>TRBV29-1|TRBJ1-1|13
CSVEDRGVRIAFF
>TRBV20-1|TRBJ2-7|16
CSARGWTSGDSYEQYF
>TRBV29-1|TRBJ2-7|14
CSVVDYSGTYEQYF
>TRBV12-3/TRBV12-4|TRBJ2-5|15
CASSLTLTGSETQYF
>TRBV5-8|TRBJ1-1|14
CASSFSVMNTEAFF
>TRBV5-1|TRBJ2-7|14
CASSFGLEPYEQYF
>TRBV7-9|TRBJ1-1|14
CASRLGQSSSEAFF
>TRBV7-3|TRBJ1-1|16
CASSPMPETGFDEAFF
>TRBV7-2|TRBJ1-3|20
CASSLARSASGRATGNTIYF
>TRBV2|TRBJ1-1|11
CASETGAKAFF
>TRBV5-6|TRBJ1-4|16
CASSSRHDRIGEKLFF
>TRBV6-5|TRBJ2-7|14
CASMLARSSYEQYF
>TRBV7-2|TRBJ1-6|16
CASSFDRASYNSPLHF
>TRBV2|TRBJ2-5|15
CASSGPGGPQETQYF
>TRBV24-1|TRBJ2-2|16
CATSDTTGGNTGELFF
>TRBV20-1|TRBJ1-2|13
CSARGGSGDGYTF
>TRBV10-3|TRBJ2-1|18
CAISARPRSPGAYNEQFF
>TRBV20-1|TRBJ1-1|9
CSARNEAFF
>TRBV2|TRBJ1-6|15
CASSLQGLQNSPLHF
>TRBV6-5|TRBJ2-7|15
CASSYSSAFSYEQYF
>TRBV19|TRBJ1-6|14
CASTPTGGKSPLHF
>TRBV24-1|TRBJ1-2|12
CATSDQRYGYTF
>TRBV7-9|TRBJ2-5|18
CASSLLGDRGHQQETQYF
>TRBV7-8|TRBJ1-5|12
CASSLGQGSKHF
>TRBV20-1|TRBJ1-5|13
CSARDRGGQPQHF
>TRBV9|TRBJ2-5|16
CASNHGSGGPQETQYF
>TRBV10-3|TRBJ2-6|16
CAISESGEIGANVLTF
>TRBV10-3|TRBJ1-1|12
CASKGQGAEAFF
>TRBV10-3|TRBJ1-3|12
CAISESANTIYF
>TRBV20-1|TRBJ1-2|11
CSAAGDDGYTF
>TRBV15|TRBJ1-5|15
CATSRDRVSGQPQHF
>TRBV2|TRBJ1-1|15
CARNHQLQENTEAFF
>TRBV6-5|TRBJ1-4|13
CASATGGREKLFF
>TRBV4-1|TRBJ2-2|16
CASSQDIEGGTGELFF
>TRBV29-1|TRBJ1-1|12
CSVAVGSTEAFF
>TRBV7-2|TRBJ2-5|13
CATGRGGGETQYF
>TRBV15|TRBJ1-2|16
CATSPDRGTTSYGYTF
>TRBV14|TRBJ2-7|14
CASSQTTAHREQYF
>TRBV7-9|TRBJ1-5|12
CASAGDYEPQHF
>TRBV6-2/TRBV6-3|TRBJ1-1|13
CASTFSRNTEAFF
>TRBV14|TRBJ2-2|18
CASSQKQQGYGNTGELFF
>TRBV15|TRBJ2-7|15
CATSRARGTVYEQYF
>TRBV7-9|TRBJ2-7|15
CASSQGGGGGHEQCF
>TRBV6-5|TRBJ2-2|14
CASSPRTNTGELFF
>TRBV19|TRBJ1-4|16
CASIGRRGGNNEKLFF
>TRBV12-3/TRBV12-4|TRBJ2-5|14
CASSFSGLGETQYF
>TRBV15|TRBJ2-7|14
CATSRTSGSGEQYF
>TRBV7-9|TRBJ1-2|16
CASSLAGASTVYGYTF
>TRBV6-5|TRBJ2-7|17
CASSYVKHSGRLDEQYF
>TRBV2|TRBJ1-2|13
CASSGTAFYGYTF
>TRBV15|TRBJ1-2|14
CATQEGAGKGGYTF